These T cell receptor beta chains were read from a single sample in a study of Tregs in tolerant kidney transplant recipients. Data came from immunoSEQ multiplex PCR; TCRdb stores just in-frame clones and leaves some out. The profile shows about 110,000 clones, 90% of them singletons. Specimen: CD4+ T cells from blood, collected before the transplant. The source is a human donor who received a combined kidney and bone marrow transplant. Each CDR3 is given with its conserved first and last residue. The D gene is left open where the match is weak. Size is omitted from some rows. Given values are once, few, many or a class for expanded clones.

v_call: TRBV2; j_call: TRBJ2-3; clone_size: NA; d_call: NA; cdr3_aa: CASSEEAEGTDTQYF; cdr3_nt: TGTGCCAGCAGTGAAGAGGCGGAAGGTACAGATACGCAGTATTTT
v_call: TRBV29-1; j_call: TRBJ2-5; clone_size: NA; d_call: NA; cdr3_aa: CSVGWSPQGWVPGETQYF; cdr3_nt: TGCAGCGTTGGTTGGTCACCCCAGGGGTGGGTTCCCGGAGAGACCCAGTACTTC
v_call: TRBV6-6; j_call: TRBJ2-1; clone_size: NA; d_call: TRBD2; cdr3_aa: CASTSSGTDEQFF; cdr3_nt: TGTGCCAGCACCTCAAGCGGGACGGATGAGCAGTTCTTC
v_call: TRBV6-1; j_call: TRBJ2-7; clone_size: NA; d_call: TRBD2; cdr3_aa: CASSEASDGLAALYEQYF; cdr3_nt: TGTGCCAGCAGTGAAGCGTCTGATGGACTAGCGGCTCTTTACGAGCAGTACTTC
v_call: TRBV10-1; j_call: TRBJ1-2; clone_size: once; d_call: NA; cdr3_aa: CASSESGDYGYTF; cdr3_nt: TGCGCCAGCAGTGAGTCCGGGGACTATGGCTACACCTTC
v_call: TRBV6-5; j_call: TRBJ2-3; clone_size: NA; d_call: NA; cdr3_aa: CASRTSTDTQYF; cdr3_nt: TGTGCCAGTCGTACTAGCACAGATACGCAGTATTTT
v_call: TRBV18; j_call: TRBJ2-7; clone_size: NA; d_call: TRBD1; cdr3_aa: CASSLRQGIYEQYF; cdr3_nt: TGTGCCAGCTCACTTCGACAGGGGATATACGAGCAGTACTTC
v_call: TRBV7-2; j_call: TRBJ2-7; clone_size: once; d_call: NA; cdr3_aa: CASSYRPQPYEQYF; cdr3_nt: TGTGCCAGCAGCTACAGACCCCAGCCATACGAGCAGTACTTC
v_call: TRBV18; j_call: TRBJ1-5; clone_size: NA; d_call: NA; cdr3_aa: CASSSSWNQPQHF; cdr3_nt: TGTGCCAGCTCGTCGAGTTGGAATCAGCCCCAGCATTTT
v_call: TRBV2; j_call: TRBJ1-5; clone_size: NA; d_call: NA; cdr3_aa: CASNQGSNQPQHF; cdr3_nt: TGTGCCAGCAATCAGGGGAGCAATCAGCCCCAGCATTTT
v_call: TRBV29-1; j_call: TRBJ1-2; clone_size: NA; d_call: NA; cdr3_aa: CSVEAWGGPGGGYTF; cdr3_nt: TGCAGCGTTGAAGCGTGGGGAGGACCCGGAGGAGGCTACACCTTC
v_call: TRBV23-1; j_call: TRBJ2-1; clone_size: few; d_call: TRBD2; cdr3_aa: CASSQSGLADYNEQFF; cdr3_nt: TGCGCCAGCAGTCAATCTGGACTAGCGGATTACAATGAGCAGTTCTTC
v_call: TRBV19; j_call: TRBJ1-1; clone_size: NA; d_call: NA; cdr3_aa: CASSAAVKFQGYHMNTEAFF; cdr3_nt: TGTGCCAGTAGTGCGGCGGTTAAATTTCAGGGCTATCACATGAACACTGAAGCTTTCTTT
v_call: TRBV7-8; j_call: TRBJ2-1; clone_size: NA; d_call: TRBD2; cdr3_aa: CASSLGLAGSRSYNEQFF; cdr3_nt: TGTGCCAGCAGCTTAGGTCTAGCGGGTTCTCGCTCCTACAATGAGCAGTTCTTC
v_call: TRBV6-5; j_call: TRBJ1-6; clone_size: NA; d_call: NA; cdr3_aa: CASTTKTVYNSPLHF; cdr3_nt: TGTGCCAGCACCACCAAGACAGTCTATAATTCACCCCTCCACTTT
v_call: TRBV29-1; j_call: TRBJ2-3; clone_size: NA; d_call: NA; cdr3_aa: CSVERGTDTQYF; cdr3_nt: TGCAGCGTTGAACGCGGCACAGATACGCAGTATTTT
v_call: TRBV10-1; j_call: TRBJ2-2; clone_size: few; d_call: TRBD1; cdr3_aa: CASSGDQGANTGELFF; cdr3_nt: TGCGCCAGCAGTGGTGACCAGGGGGCGAACACCGGGGAGCTGTTTTTT
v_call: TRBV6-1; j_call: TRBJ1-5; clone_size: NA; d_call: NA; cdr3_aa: CASSPDRLDQPQHF; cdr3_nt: TGTGCCAGCAGTCCCGACAGGCTCGATCAGCCCCAGCATTTT
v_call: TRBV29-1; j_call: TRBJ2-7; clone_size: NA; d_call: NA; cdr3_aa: CSVVSEPWGYEQYF; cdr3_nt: TGCAGCGTTGTTAGCGAACCTTGGGGTTACGAGCAGTACTTC
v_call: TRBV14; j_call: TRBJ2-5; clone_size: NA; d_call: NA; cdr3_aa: CASSRDWTGTQYF; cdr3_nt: TGTGCCAGCAGCCGGGACTGGACGGGGACCCAGTACTTC
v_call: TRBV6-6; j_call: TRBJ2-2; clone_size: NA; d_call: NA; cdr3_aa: CASRYPPGMPTGELFF; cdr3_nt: TGTGCCAGCAGGTACCCCCCAGGGATGCCGACCGGGGAGCTGTTTTTT
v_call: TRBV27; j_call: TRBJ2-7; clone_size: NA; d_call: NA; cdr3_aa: CASRARGYEQYF; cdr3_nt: TGTGCCAGCCGAGCTAGGGGTTACGAGCAGTACTTC
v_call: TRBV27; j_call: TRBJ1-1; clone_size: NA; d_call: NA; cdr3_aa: CASSLPGVKNTEAFF; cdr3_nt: TGTGCCAGCAGTTTACCAGGGGTCAAGAACACTGAAGCTTTCTTT